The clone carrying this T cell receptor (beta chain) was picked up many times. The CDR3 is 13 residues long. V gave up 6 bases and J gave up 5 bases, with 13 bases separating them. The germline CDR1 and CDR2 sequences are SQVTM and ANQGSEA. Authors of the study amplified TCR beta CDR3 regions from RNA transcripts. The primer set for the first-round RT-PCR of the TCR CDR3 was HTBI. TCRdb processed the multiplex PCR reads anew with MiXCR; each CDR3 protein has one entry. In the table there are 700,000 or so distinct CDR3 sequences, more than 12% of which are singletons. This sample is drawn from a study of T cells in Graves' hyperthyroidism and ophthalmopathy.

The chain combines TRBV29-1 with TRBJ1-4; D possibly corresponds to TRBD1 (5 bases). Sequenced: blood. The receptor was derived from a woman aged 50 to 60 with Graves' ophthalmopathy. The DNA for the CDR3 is TGCAGCGTCGCAAGGGGCCAAAATGAAAAACTGTTTTTT. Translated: CSVARGQNEKLFF. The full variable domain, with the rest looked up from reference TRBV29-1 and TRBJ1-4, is SAVISQKPSRDICQRGTSLTIQCQVDSQVTMMFWYRQQPGQSLTLIATANQGSEATYESGFVIDKFPISRPNLTFSTLTVSNMSPEDSSIYLCSVARGQNEKLFFGSGTQLSVL.